The 19 T cell receptor beta chains listed next were all sequenced from one sample in a study of blood T cell repertoires in COVID-19. Using immunoSEQ multiplex PCR, the repertoire was profiled, and TCRdb retains in-frame clones only, with some absent. The sample comprises 55,000 to 70,000 clones, more than 85% of which are singletons, and under 2.5% rests with the top ten. Sequenced material: peripheral blood. The source is a man aged 55-75 years with acute or convalescent COVID-19.

This sequence joins TRBV29-1 and TRBJ2-7; no reliable D call. The CDR3 totals 13 residues. The germline V gene has CDR1 SQVTM and CDR2 ANQGSEA. The V end lost 1 base, the J end lost 3 bases, and 10 bases lay between the germline ends. The CDR3 DNA reads TGCAGCGTTGAAGGCCAGACTTTCTACGAGCAGTACTTC. As protein: CSVEGQTFYEQYF.

The chain employs TRBV6-5 and TRBJ2-7; maybe TRBD1 (6 bases). Deletions cut 6 bases from V and 4 bases from J, with 13 bases between. Germline V CDR1 and CDR2: MNHEY, SVGAGI. CDR3 length: 13 amino acids. CDR3 amino acids: CASRTGSRYEQYF. CDR3 coding DNA: TGTGCCAGCAGGACAGGATCTCGATACGAGCAGTACTTC.

This chain connects TRBV4-1 to TRBJ1-5; TRBD1 agrees at 7 bases. The CDR3 spans 17 residues. V was clipped by 3 bases and J by 0 bases; unmatched bases: 8. Germline V lookup: CDR1 MGHRA, CDR2 YSYEKL. The CDR3 region is CASSQRTGEYSNQPQHF. The CDR3 region has the DNA TGCGCCAGCAGCCAGCGGACAGGCGAGTATAGCAATCAGCCCCAGCATTTT.

V usage is TRBV21-1 and J usage is TRBJ2-1; TRBD2 is the table's D call and was not checked against the DNA. TRBV21-1 is termed a pseudogene. The length of the CDR3 is 16 residues. The CDR3 nucleotides read TGTGCCAGCAGCAAACCCGCTTCATCGGGCTACAATGAGCAGTTCTTC. Amino acids: CASSKPASSGYNEQFF.

V gene TRBV19 combines with J gene TRBJ2-7; 8 bases agree with TRBD2. CDR1 is LNHDA, CDR2 SQIVND, per germline (reference sequence). The CDR3 covers 15 residues. The V gene end was trimmed by 1 base and the J gene end by 5 bases; junction bases not matched to a gene: 7. This CDR3 reads CASSIGGREDHEQYF. The CDR3 DNA reads TGTGCCAGTAGTATAGGGGGGCGGGAGGACCACGAGCAGTACTTC.

The genes are TRBV4-1 and TRBJ2-5; the match to TRBD2 covers 8 bases. The V gene end was trimmed by 2 bases and the J gene end by 3 bases; junction bases not matched to a gene: 5. This CDR3 is 15 amino acids long. Germline V gene lookup returns CDR1 MGHRA and CDR2 YSYEKL. CDR3 bases: TGCGCCAGCAGCCAAACCAGCGGGAGTAAAGAGACCCAGTACTTC. Amino acids: CASSQTSGSKETQYF.

This clone appeared once. The chain recombines TRBV18 with TRBJ1-1; unclear D gene. Germline-derived CDR1 and CDR2 are KGHSH and LQKENI. V was shortened by 3 bases and J by 1 base, with 9 bases between the two germline ends. This CDR3 is 14 amino acids long. The CDR3 protein is CASSPTAANTEAFF. CDR3 DNA sequence: TGTGCCAGCTCACCGACTGCCGCGAACACTGAAGCTTTCTTT.

This chain uses TRBV4-1 with TRBJ1-6; D possibly corresponds to TRBD1 (5 bases). The CDR3 has 17 amino acids. V was clipped by 4 bases and J by 8 bases, with 21 bases between them. Germline V gene sequence: CDR1 MGHRA, CDR2 YSYEKL. CDR3 in DNA: TGCGCCAGCAGCCTGTCGTTCAGGGATGATCTCTATTCACCCCTCCACTTT. Translating gives CASSLSFRDDLYSPLHF.

The chain has TRBV11-2 and TRBJ1-2; unclear D gene. The CDR3 has 14 residues. The V gene lost 7 bases and the J gene lost 5 bases, with 17 bases spanning the gap. CDR1 SGHAT and CDR2 FQNNGV come from the germline V gene. CDR3 in DNA: TGTGCCAGCAACCCTCTCCCACCCGCGTATGGCTACACCTTC. This sequence encodes CASNPLPPAYGYTF. Full variable domain (missing parts from reference TRBV11-2 and TRBJ1-2): EAGVAQSPRYKIIEKRQSVAFWCNPISGHATLYWYQQILGQGPKLLIQFQNNGVVDDSQLPKDRFSAERLKGVDSTLKIQPAKLEDSAVYLCASNPLPPAYGYTFGSGTRLTVV.

This rearrangement joins TRBV28 to TRBJ1-5; D possibly corresponds to TRBD1 (6 bases). CDR1 MDHEN and CDR2 SYDVKM come from the germline V gene. The CDR3 consists of 14 residues. V shed 4 bases and J shed 5 bases, with 12 bases lying between them. CDR3: CASSSPGGHQPQHF. CDR3 nucleotide sequence: TGTGCCAGCAGTTCTCCGGGGGGGCATCAGCCCCAGCATTTT. Full variable domain (remainder filled in from reference TRBV28 and TRBJ1-5): DVKVTQSSRYLVKRTGEKVFLECVQDMDHENMFWYRQDPGLGLRLIYFSYDVKMKEKGDIPEGYSVSREKKERFSLILESASTNQTSMYLCASSSPGGHQPQHFGDGTRLSIL.

V usage is TRBV3-1 (or the pseudogene TRBV3-2) and J usage is TRBJ2-5; 13 nucleotides align to TRBD2. V dropped 4 bases and J dropped 4; count of bases not matched to a gene: 6. In germline, CDR1 is LGHDT, CDR2 YNNKEL (reference sequence). The CDR3 contains 16 residues. CDR3 loop: CASSLTGLAGVETQYF. The CDR3 DNA sequence: TGTGCCAGCAGCCTCACCGGACTAGCGGGAGTAGAGACCCAGTACTTC.

This chain connects TRBV14 to TRBJ1-6; 7 bases are shared with TRBD1. Germline V gene sequence: CDR1 SGHDN, CDR2 FVKESK. The trim removed 1 base at V and 7 bases at J, leaving 13 bases unmatched. The length of the CDR3 is 18 residues. The CDR3 DNA is TGTGCCAGCAGCCAAGTCAACCTTAGACAGGGTGGCAATTCACCCCTCCACTTT. Amino acids: CASSQVNLRQGGNSPLHF.

V is TRBV5-1 and J is TRBJ2-2; D might be TRBD1 (6 bases). Germline V CDR1 and CDR2: SGHRS, YFSETQ. The CDR3 contains 14 residues. V was trimmed by 6 bases and J by 5 bases, leaving 14 bases between them. CDR3 sequence reads: CASTRDIFTGELFF. The CDR3 DNA reads TGCGCCAGCACCCGGGACATCTTTACCGGGGAGCTGTTTTTT.

The gene calls are TRBV7-9 and TRBJ2-7, with TRBD2 matching over 12 bases. Trimming cost V 2 bases and J 0 bases; bases outside gene matches: 8. Germline lookup yields CDR1 SEHNR and CDR2 FQNEAQ (reference sequence). The CDR3 sequence is 18 residues long. CDR3 nucleotides: TGTGCCAGCAGCTTACCTAGCGGGAGGGCTACATCCTCCTACGAGCAGTACTTC. This encodes CASSLPSGRATSSYEQYF.

The chain carries TRBV6-5 and TRBJ1-4, with TRBD1 as a possible D gene (6 bases). The CDR3 extends over 15 amino acids. Germline CDR1 is MNHEY and CDR2 is SVGAGI. Trimming removed 7 bases from V and 7 bases from J, with 19 bases in between. The CDR3 DNA sequence: TGTGCCAGCAACACGTTTGTCAGGGGTGCTGAAAAACTGTTTTTT. This sequence encodes CASNTFVRGAEKLFF.

The V gene is TRBV5-6, the J gene TRBJ1-5, with 7 bases that match TRBD1. Trimming at V came to 2 bases and at J to 1 base, leaving 9 bases not matched to a gene. The V gene's germline CDR1 is SGHDT and CDR2 YYEEEE. The CDR3 has 17 amino acids. The CDR3 region has the DNA TGTGCCAGCAGCTTCCCTCGACAGGGTCGGAGCAATCAGCCCCAGCATTTT. It encodes CASSFPRQGRSNQPQHF.

This clone has just one count. The chain uses TRBV6-4 and TRBJ2-2; D is unresolved. The ends were cut back, 4 bases at V and 3 bases at J, with 9 bases in the middle. CDR3 length: 14 residues. Germline assignment: CDR1 MRHNA and CDR2 SNTAGT. CDR3 amino acids: CASSVQRDTGELFF. In nucleotides, the CDR3 is TGTGCCAGCAGTGTACAGAGAGACACCGGGGAGCTGTTTTTT.

The V gene is TRBV6-4, the J gene TRBJ2-3; 8 nucleotides agree with TRBD2. This CDR3 has 15 amino acids. V shed 5 bases, J shed 3 bases, and the junction held 7 bases outside the gene matches. CDR1 is MRHNA and CDR2 is SNTAGT in the germline V gene. The CDR3 sequence: CASSPGGGWTDTQYF. The CDR3 DNA sequence: TGTGCCAGCAGTCCGGGAGGGGGTTGGACAGATACGCAGTATTTT.

The V call is TRBV5-5, the J call TRBJ1-5; 9 bases match TRBD1. Germline assignment: CDR1 SGHKS and CDR2 YYEKEE (reference sequence). The V segment lost 4 bases and the J segment 3 bases; nucleotides outside the gene matches: 5. The length of the CDR3 is 15 residues. The CDR3 protein is CASSTGTGSNQPQHF. The CDR3 nucleotides read TGTGCCAGCAGCACCGGGACAGGGTCCAATCAGCCCCAGCATTTT.